This T cell receptor beta chain was profiled in a study of blood T cell repertoires in COVID-19. At the level of the study: Samples representing acute and convalescent COVID-19 were sourced from the United States, Italy and Spain. PBMCs, B-cell-depleted T cells, or T cells were the source of the cDNA or gDNA that made up the material.

Only one count was recorded for this clone. CDR1 is LNHNV, CDR2 YYDKDF, per germline (reference sequence). There are 13 residues in the CDR3. Trimming removed 1 base at V and 3 bases at J, with 7 bases between. Authors' processing steps: It was from reference gene primer amplification that nucleated cell counts were estimated. Sequencing used immunoSEQ multiplex PCR; TCRdb keeps in-frame clones, though not all of them. V, J and clone size derive from that table, while D and trimming were established from the DNA sequence. Counted here are about 240,000 clones, roughly 87% occurring once; the ten biggest clones make up roughly 7.8%.

Sequenced: peripheral blood. The J gene is TRBJ2-7, the V gene TRBV15; no clear D. The receptor was isolated from a man aged 55-75 years who had recovered from COVID-19. CDR3 in DNA: TGTGCCACCAGCAGAGTGGCCAGCTACGAGCAGTACTTC. Translated: CATSRVASYEQYF.